This T cell receptor (beta chain) was documented in a study of CD8 T cells in ankylosing spondylitis. TCR beta libraries were made by quantitative 5'-RACE with molecular barcodes. MiXCR, applied by TCRdb to the 5' RACE reads, yields one record per CDR3 protein. The sample has a few hundred thousand distinct CDR3 sequences; approximately 11% are singletons. This CDR3 spans 15 amino acids. Germline CDR1 reads LGHDT; CDR2 reads YNNKEL (reference sequence). Trimming at V came to 4 bases and at J to 6 bases, leaving 11 bases not matched to a gene. This clonotype has just a few counts. The target antigen is unknown. General study points: The authors reported significant enrichment of disease-linked clones in matched ankylosing spondylitis synovial fluid. The study identified a TCR beta motif of roughly eight highly homologous variants that appeared characteristic of ankylosing spondylitis blood.

This clonotype was sampled from a male donor with ankylosing spondylitis. The chain uses TRBV3-1 and TRBJ1-2, with 7 nucleotides matching TRBD1. The specimen sequenced was blood, either unsorted or a sorted T cell fraction (not recorded which). In nucleotides, the CDR3 is TGTGCCAGCAGCCGAGGACCGGACAGGACAGATGGCTACACCTTC. Amino acid sequence: CASSRGPDRTDGYTF.